The present TCR beta chain was sequenced within a study of OX40 agonist ivuxolimab in advanced cancers. Sequencing was performed with immunoSEQ multiplex PCR; in TCRdb, only in-frame clones are kept and a portion is missing. This table holds about 89,000 clones, approximately 91% found once. Trimming removed 4 bases at V and 5 bases at J, with 11 bases between. CDR1 and CDR2 (germline): MNHEY, SVGAGI. The CDR3 length is 13 residues. The V call is TRBV6-5, the J call TRBJ1-2; D is ambiguous. This TCR was recovered from an adult with an advanced solid tumor such as melanoma, head and neck, liver or kidney cancer. This specimen consisted of CD4+ or CD8+ T cells sorted from blood, obtained in a trial of the OX40 agonist ivuxolimab. The CDR3 bases are TGTGCCAGCAGTTCCCCCCCATATTATGGCTACACCTTC. This gives the protein CASSSPPYYGYTF.